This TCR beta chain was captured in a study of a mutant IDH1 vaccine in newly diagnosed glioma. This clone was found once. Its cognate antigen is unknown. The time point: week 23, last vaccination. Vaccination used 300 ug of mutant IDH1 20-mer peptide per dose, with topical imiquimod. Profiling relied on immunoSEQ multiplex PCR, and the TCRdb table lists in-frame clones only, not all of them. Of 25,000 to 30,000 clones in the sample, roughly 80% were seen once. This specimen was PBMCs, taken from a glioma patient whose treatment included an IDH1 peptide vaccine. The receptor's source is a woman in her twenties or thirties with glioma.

CDR3 residues: CASSYATHQPQHF. The CDR3, as DNA: TGTGCCAGCAGTTATGCAACCCATCAGCCCCAGCATTTT. The rearrangement joins TRBV6-6 to TRBJ1-5; D remains unclear. V shed 3 bases and J shed 5 bases, with 8 bases lying between them. CDR1 and CDR2 (germline): MNHNY, SVGAGI (reference sequence). The length of the CDR3 is 13 residues.